Included here is one T cell receptor beta chain sequence, with context. Its specificity is unknown. The CDR3 covers 14 residues. Germline V gives CDR1 SNHLY, CDR2 FYNNEI. Trimming removed 7 bases from V and 2 bases from J; junction bases left unmatched: 5. This record comes from a study of PD-1 blockade in classical Hodgkin lymphoma. Study as a whole: Nivolumab dosing for patients was 3 mg/kg, administered intravenously every 2 weeks. General study findings and limits: Compared with healthy donors, newly diagnosed patients reportedly showed lower baseline TCR diversity. TCR diversity rose significantly by C4D1 in CD4+ but not CD8+ cells.

Each of the patients experienced relapse following autologous stem cell transplantation, and their brentuximab vedotin exposure differed. Best overall response was complete response, partial response or progressive disease in these relapsed/refractory classical Hodgkin lymphoma patients. Repertoires were generated with immunoSEQ multiplex PCR, while TCRdb's copy carries only in-frame clones and drops some. The top ten hold about 16% of the sample, which has approximately 34,000 clones, around 80% seen once. Specimen: peripheral blood mononuclear cells (PBMCs), collected before the second cycle of nivolumab. The chain couples TRBV2 to TRBJ2-5, with 9 bases matching TRBD1. The source of this sequence is a human donor with classical Hodgkin lymphoma. In DNA, the CDR3 is TGTGCCAGCAAGAGTGGGACAGGGCAAGAGACCCAGTACTTC. Translated: CASKSGTGQETQYF.